This T cell receptor (beta chain) emerged from a study of vaccination and CD4 T cells after COVID-19. Treatment reported: 10-day PBMC culture with coronavirus spike peptide pools or control peptides (ViraFEST assay). The unexposed donor provided CD4+ T cells, which were taken before the COVID-19 pandemic (2011-2018). Culture of 2 million to 2.5 million PBMCs per well took place with about 9 IU/ml IL-2 and roughly 9.8 ug/ml peptide pools. V dropped 6 bases and J dropped 4 bases, with 12 bases sitting between them. The germline V gene encodes CDR1 SGHTA and CDR2 FQGNSA. This CDR3 has 13 amino acids. A word on this clonotype: Its antigen is unknown.

Findings and limits, study-wide: Although the median of SARS-CoV-2-reactive clonotypes rose from about 22 to 38, the change was not significant.

Sequencing of the DNA from cultured CD4+ T cells was carried out with the Oncomine TCR Beta short-read assay. TCRdb reprocessed the PCR reads with MiXCR, giving one entry per CDR3 protein. The sample includes roughly 7,300 distinct CDR3 sequences, 35% to 55% of them seen just once. Source material: CD4+ T cells from blood, cultured in vitro. The source is a human donor in good health. The V call is TRBV7-2, the J call TRBJ1-1; possible D gene TRBD1, 5 bases. The CDR3 DNA reads as TGTGCCAGCAGACCCCCGGGGGGCACTGAAGCTTTCTTT. Its protein product is CASRPPGGTEAFF.